The next 12 T cell receptor beta chains were all read from a single sample in a study of blood T cells in healthy people across ages. The use of a sample-barcoded 5' primer and a J-beta primer mix characterized a second PCR of roughly 7 to 11 cycles. TCRdb used MiXCR to reprocess the 5' RACE reads, holding one entry per CDR3 protein. The sample has about 1.6 million distinct CDR3 sequences, almost 35% seen once. The sample taken for sequencing was blood. The source is a woman younger than 45 in good health.

This clonotype was observed at least ten times. The chain carries TRBV9 and TRBJ2-1; 7 bases are a match to TRBD2. Trimming removed 1 base from V and 6 bases from J; junction bases left unmatched: 4. CDR1 is SGDLS, CDR2 YYNGEE, per germline. CDR3 length: 14 amino acids. CDR3: CASSVPSGANEQFF. CDR3 coding DNA: TGTGCCAGCAGCGTACCTAGCGGCGCCAATGAGCAGTTCTTC.

This clonotype appeared a few times. V usage is TRBV4-1 and J usage is TRBJ1-5, with no clear D. Per germline, CDR1 MGHRA and CDR2 YSYEKL. Deletions cut 0 bases from V and 1 base from J, with 7 bases between. The CDR3 is 15 amino acids. CDR3 region: CASSQDGISNQPQHF. CDR3 coding DNA: TGCGCCAGCAGCCAAGATGGGATCAGCAATCAGCCCCAGCATTTT.

With respect to this clonotype: A read error may account for a junction end that differs from germline. V gene TRBV5-1 combines with J gene TRBJ2-3; possible D gene TRBD2, 6 bases. Germline-derived CDR1 and CDR2 are SGHRS and YFSETQ. The CDR3 loop spans 14 amino acids. CDR3 loop: CTSQTSGGTDTQYF. CDR3 in DNA: TGCACCAGCCAGACTAGTGGAGGCACAGATACGCAGTATTTT.

The chain links TRBV4-1 to TRBJ2-3; D is unresolved. The V gene lost 1 base and the J gene lost 2 bases, with 10 bases spanning the gap. The CDR3 totals 15 residues. Germline CDR1 MGHRA, CDR2 YSYEKL. CDR3 DNA sequence: TGCGCCAGCAGCCAAGTCCCCAACCCCACAGATACGCAGTATTTT. This encodes CASSQVPNPTDTQYF.

This clonotype came up a few times. The rearrangement links TRBV5-1 to TRBJ2-7, with 9 bases lining up with TRBD1. Germline assignment: CDR1 SGHRS and CDR2 YFSETQ. J lost 4 bases, V lost 4 bases, and 9 bases had no gene match. This CDR3 region has 15 residues. Here the CDR3 DNA reads TGCGCCAGCAGCCTCCAAACAGGGACAGGGTACGAGCAGTACTTC. Its translation: CASSLQTGTGYEQYF. The full variable domain, with the rest looked up from reference TRBV5-1 and TRBJ2-7, is KAGVTQTPRYLIKTRGQQVTLSCSPISGHRSVSWYQQTPGQGLQFLFEYFSETQRNKGNFPGRFSGRQFSNSRSEMNVSTLELGDSALYLCASSLQTGTGYEQYFGPGTRLTVT.

On this clonotype: Sequence at one end of the junction differs from germline and may be a read error. This chain joins TRBV28 and TRBJ2-7, with 8 nucleotides matching TRBD1. The CDR3 totals 16 residues. CDR1 and CDR2 (germline): MDHEN, SYDVKM. The CDR3 is CAGSSYLGQGAREQYF. As DNA, the CDR3 is TGTGCCGGCAGTTCTTATCTAGGACAGGGTGCGCGGGAGCAGTACTTC.

The V gene is TRBV10-1, the J gene TRBJ2-3; perhaps TRBD1 as D (5 bases). CDR3 length: 14 amino acids. Between the trimmed V and J ends, which lost 2 bases and 0 bases, there was a span of 6 bases. In germline, CDR1 is WNHNN, CDR2 SYGVQD (reference sequence). The CDR3 DNA is TGCGCCAGCAGTGAGGGACACAGCACAGATACGCAGTATTTT. Amino acid sequence: CASSEGHSTDTQYF.

This clonotype was seen more than once but under ten times. This chain links TRBV4-2 with TRBJ1-2; D ambiguous. The CDR3 spans 14 residues. Deletions cut 0 bases from V and 6 bases from J, with 11 bases between. Germline V gene lookup returns CDR1 LGHNA and CDR2 YNFKEQ. The CDR3 bases are TGTGCCAGCAGCCAAGATACGGCAGCTGATGGCTACACCTTC. The encoded protein is CASSQDTAADGYTF.

The chain couples TRBV12-3 or TRBV12-4 to TRBJ2-5; D remains unclear. V lost 2 bases and J 5 bases, leaving 15 bases between the germline ends. CDR3 length: 15 amino acids. CDR3 nucleotide sequence: TGTGCCAGCAGTTTATTCAGACCCCTAGGCGAGACCCAGTACTTC. Amino acids: CASSLFRPLGETQYF.

V is TRBV28 and J is TRBJ2-1; D not resolved. Trimming stripped 6 bases from V and 0 bases from J, with 12 bases between. The CDR3 has 15 residues. Germline CDR1 is MDHEN and CDR2 is SYDVKM. The DNA of the CDR3 is TGTGCCAGCAGCCGGAGCGTCCGCTCCTACAATGAGCAGTTCTTC. This translates into CASSRSVRSYNEQFF. The full variable domain, its missing parts supplied by reference TRBV28 and TRBJ2-1, is DVKVTQSSRYLVKRTGEKVFLECVQDMDHENMFWYRQDPGLGLRLIYFSYDVKMKEKGDIPEGYSVSREKKERFSLILESASTNQTSMYLCASSRSVRSYNEQFFGPGTRLTVL.

Turning to this clonotype: A single base separates this from a much larger clone, so it may be a read error. The gene calls are TRBV29-1 and TRBJ2-7; 7 nucleotides match TRBD1. Germline assignment: CDR1 SQVTM and CDR2 ANQGSEA. The CDR3 extends over 15 amino acids. Trimming took 7 bases from V and 0 from J; bases not matched to a gene: 12. The CDR3 is CSATALRGHSYEQYF. CDR3 DNA: TGCAGCGCAACCGCCTTAAGGGGGCACTCCTACGAGCAGTACTTC.

The chain joins TRBV27 to TRBJ2-7; 8 bases agree with TRBD2. Looked up from germline, CDR1 is MNHEY and CDR2 is SMNVEV (reference sequence). J gave up 1 base and V 5 bases, and 19 bases lay outside the gene matches. This CDR3 contains 19 residues. CDR3 amino acids: CASSPRLAGGPVISYEQYF. As DNA, the CDR3 is TGTGCCAGCAGTCCCCGGCTAGCGGGCGGCCCGGTGATATCCTACGAGCAGTACTTC.